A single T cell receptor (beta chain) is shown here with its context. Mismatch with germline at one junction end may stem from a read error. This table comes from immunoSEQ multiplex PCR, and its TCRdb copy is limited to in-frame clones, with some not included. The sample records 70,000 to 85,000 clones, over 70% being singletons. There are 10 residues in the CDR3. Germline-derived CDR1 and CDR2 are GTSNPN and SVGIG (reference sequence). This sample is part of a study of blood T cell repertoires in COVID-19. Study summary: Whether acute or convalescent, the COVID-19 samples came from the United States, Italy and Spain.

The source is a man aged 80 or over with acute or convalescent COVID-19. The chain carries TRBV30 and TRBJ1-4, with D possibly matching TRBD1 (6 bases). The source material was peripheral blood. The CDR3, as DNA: TGCGGGGGGCGAAGGGAAAAACTGTTTTTT. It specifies CGGRREKLFF.